This entry lists 25 T cell receptor beta chains sequenced from one sample in a study of T cell responses to AZD1222 COVID-19 vaccine. Generated by immunoSEQ multiplex PCR, the TCRdb table keeps only in-frame clones and is missing some. The profile shows about 85,000 clones, about 85% of them singletons. The material sequenced was peripheral blood, taken 28 days after the second AZD1222 dose. These receptors originate from an adult who received the AZD1222 COVID-19 vaccine.

CDR3: CASSSGQGYGYTF. CDR3 nucleotides: TGTGCCAGCAGCTCGGGACAGGGGTATGGCTACACCTTC. The chain joins TRBV7-3 to TRBJ1-2; TRBD1 matches 10 bases. The ends lost 4 bases at V and 5 bases at J; junction bases unmatched: 1. Germline V CDR1 and CDR2: SGHTA, FQGTGA. This CDR3 contains 13 residues.

The chain links TRBV11-2 to TRBJ1-1; D is uncertain. This CDR3 has 12 amino acids. V lost 1 base, J lost 5 bases, and 5 bases lay in between. CDR1 and CDR2 (germline): SGHAT, FQNNGV. CDR3 loop: CASSLGRTEAFF. CDR3 nucleotides: TGTGCCAGCAGCTTAGGCAGAACTGAAGCTTTCTTT.

This clone was observed once. The chain employs TRBV27 and TRBJ2-5; 14 bases map to TRBD2. The germline gives CDR1 MNHEY, CDR2 SMNVEV (reference sequence). The CDR3 is made up of 15 amino acids. The V and J ends lost 8 bases and 6 bases, in that order; junction bases with no gene match: 8. This chain's CDR3 is CASRLAGGPTQTQYF. Here the CDR3 DNA reads TGTGCCAGCCGACTAGCGGGGGGGCCTACCCAGACCCAGTACTTC.

The gene calls are TRBV3-1 (or the pseudogene TRBV3-2) and TRBJ1-1, with a tentative D call TRBD1 (5 bases). The CDR3 has 14 residues. V was pared by 0 bases and J by 4 bases, with 9 bases between. CDR1 and CDR2 from the germline V gene are LGHDT and YNNKEL (reference sequence). DNA for the CDR3: TGTGCCAGCAGCCAAGAAGGAGGGGCCACTGAAGCTTTCTTT. As protein: CASSQEGGATEAFF.

V and J are TRBV28 and TRBJ1-4, with a tentative D call TRBD1 (5 bases). Germline CDR1 is MDHEN and CDR2 is SYDVKM. The V and J ends lost 7 bases and 7 bases respectively, with 10 bases between them. This CDR3 region has 12 residues. Here the CDR3 DNA reads TGTGCCAGCACAGGGATGTTTGAAAAACTGTTTTTT. Its protein product is CASTGMFEKLFF. The full variable domain, completed using reference TRBV28 and TRBJ1-4, is DVKVTQSSRYLVKRTGEKVFLECVQDMDHENMFWYRQDPGLGLRLIYFSYDVKMKEKGDIPEGYSVSREKKERFSLILESASTNQTSMYLCASTGMFEKLFFGSGTQLSVL.

The chain employs TRBV30 and TRBJ1-2; maybe TRBD1 (6 bases). CDR3 length equals 16 residues. Germline V lookup: CDR1 GTSNPN, CDR2 SVGIG (reference sequence). The V end lost 0 bases, the J end lost 0 bases, and 14 bases lay between the germline ends. For the CDR3, the DNA is TGTGCCTGGAGTGTACAAGGGGGTCGGCCTAACTATGGCTACACCTTC. This translates into CAWSVQGGRPNYGYTF.

Here the CDR3 reads CAKTRDSPGAEAFF. The CDR3 nucleotides are TGTGCCAAGACGAGAGACAGTCCGGGCGCTGAAGCTTTCTTT. The chain carries TRBV6-4 and TRBJ1-1; D is perhaps TRBD1 (5 bases). V gave up 10 bases and J gave up 6 bases, with 21 bases separating them. The germline V gene encodes CDR1 MRHNA and CDR2 SNTAGT. The length of the CDR3 is 14 residues.

This chain uses TRBV30 with TRBJ2-7; TRBD2 might be the D (7 bases). Germline V gene lookup returns CDR1 GTSNPN and CDR2 SVGIG (reference sequence). There are 13 residues in the CDR3. V lost 0 bases and J 6 bases, leaving 12 bases between the germline ends. This chain's CDR3 is CAWSVGGRTEQYF. CDR3 coding DNA: TGTGCCTGGAGTGTGGGGGGGCGCACCGAGCAGTACTTC. Using reference TRBV30 and TRBJ2-7 for the parts outside the CDR3, the full variable domain is SQTIHQWPATLVQPVGSPLSLECTVEGTSNPNLYWYRQAAGRGLQLLFYSVGIGQISSEVPQNLSASRPQDRQFILSSKKLLLSDSGFYLCAWSVGGRTEQYFGPGTRLTVT.

The chain joins TRBV4-2 to TRBJ2-3, with D possibly being TRBD2 (5 bases). The germline V gene has CDR1 LGHNA and CDR2 YNFKEQ. This CDR3 spans 17 amino acids. V was clipped by 0 bases and J by 1 base, with 14 bases between them. Written as DNA, the CDR3 is TGTGCCAGCAGCCAAGATCCGGCTAGCCTGGGCACAGATACGCAGTATTTT. Translated, it gives CASSQDPASLGTDTQYF.

The rearrangement links TRBV19 to TRBJ1-5, with TRBD1 matching over 9 bases. V gave up 7 bases and J gave up 6 bases; unmatched junction bases: 7. This CDR3 is 14 amino acids long. Germline V gives CDR1 LNHDA, CDR2 SQIVND (reference sequence). The CDR3 DNA is TGTGCCAGTAACAGGGGGCTCGACCGTCAGCCCCAGCATTTT. This gives the protein CASNRGLDRQPQHF.

V and J are TRBV13 and TRBJ2-7, with 8 nucleotides matching TRBD2. The V and J ends lost 5 bases and 0 bases, in that order; junction bases with no gene match: 3. Germline loops: CDR1 PRHDT, CDR2 FYEKMQ (reference sequence). This CDR3 comprises 14 residues. The CDR3 spells CASSDGTSSYEQYF. The CDR3 DNA reads as TGTGCCAGCAGCGACGGGACTAGCTCCTACGAGCAGTACTTC.

V usage is TRBV7-9 and J usage is TRBJ1-1, with TRBD1 as a possible D gene (5 bases). Germline-derived CDR1 and CDR2 are SEHNR and FQNEAQ (reference sequence). The CDR3 sequence is 14 residues long. Deletions cut 0 bases from V and 10 bases from J, with 15 bases between. This CDR3 reads CASSLASTARAAFF. DNA of the CDR3: TGTGCCAGCAGCTTAGCTTCGACAGCCCGGGCAGCTTTCTTT.

The CDR3 here is CASGPDRGIYGYTF. The DNA of the CDR3 is TGTGCCAGTGGCCCGGACAGGGGAATCTATGGCTACACCTTC. This chain connects TRBV19 to TRBJ1-2, with 9 bases fitting TRBD1. Germline V gives CDR1 LNHDA, CDR2 SQIVND (reference sequence). This CDR3 region has 14 residues. J gave up 4 bases and V 8 bases, and 8 bases lay outside the gene matches.

This clone was seen a few times. The chain employs TRBV5-1 and TRBJ1-6, with no clear D. Germline CDR1 reads SGHRS; CDR2 reads YFSETQ. Trimming took off 4 bases at V and 5 bases at J, with 7 bases between the two ends. The CDR3 totals 13 residues. The CDR3: CASSAFNNSPLHF. The DNA of the CDR3 is TGCGCCAGCAGCGCATTTAATAATTCACCCCTCCACTTT.

The CDR3 protein is CASSQDLTGGRETQYF. CDR3 DNA sequence: TGTGCCAGCAGCCAAGATCTTACAGGGGGAAGGGAGACCCAGTACTTC. The rearrangement joins TRBV4-2 to TRBJ2-5, with 8 bases that match TRBD1. Germline V CDR1 and CDR2: LGHNA, YNFKEQ. Trimming cost V 0 bases and J 5 bases; bases outside gene matches: 8. The CDR3 spans 16 residues.

The chain recombines TRBV6-2 or TRBV6-3 with TRBJ2-7; 9 bases fit TRBD2. V was clipped by 5 bases and J by 3 bases; unmatched bases: 5. This CDR3 region has 14 residues. CDR1 and CDR2 (germline): MNHEY, SVGEGT. As DNA, the CDR3 is TGTGCCAGCAGTCACACGACTAGCGGCTACGAGCAGTACTTC. It codes for CASSHTTSGYEQYF.

The genes are TRBV5-6 and TRBJ1-3; 8 nucleotides agree with TRBD1. Germline V lookup: CDR1 SGHDT, CDR2 YYEEEE. There are 16 residues in the CDR3. Trimming at V came to 4 bases and at J to 8 bases, leaving 14 bases not matched to a gene. In DNA, the CDR3 is TGTGCCAGCAGCCCCGGGACAGGTACGAGGTCGGACACCATATATTTT. This gives the protein CASSPGTGTRSDTIYF.

This clone was picked up a small number of times. The V call is TRBV7-2, the J call TRBJ2-7; 9 bases agree with TRBD1. V lost 5 bases to trimming and J lost 5 bases; unmatched junction nucleotides: 10. CDR1 and CDR2 from the germline V gene are SGHTA and FQGNSA. The CDR3 has 15 residues. CDR3 protein: CASSQKGGTGHEQYF. The CDR3 nucleotides read TGTGCCAGCAGCCAAAAGGGCGGGACAGGGCACGAGCAGTACTTC.

The J gene is TRBJ2-7, the V gene TRBV5-1; TRBD2 matches 12 bases. In germline, CDR1 is SGHRS, CDR2 YFSETQ. CDR3 length: 15 amino acids. Losses at the gene ends were 4 bases for V and 3 bases for J; bases not matched to a gene: 5. The DNA of the CDR3 is TGCGCCAGCAGCCTAGCGGGAGGGGACCTCTACGAGCAGTACTTC. Translated: CASSLAGGDLYEQYF.

This chain connects TRBV7-9 to TRBJ2-2; TRBD2 is a possible D gene (6 bases). This CDR3 has 17 residues. Germline V gene sequence: CDR1 SEHNR, CDR2 FQNEAQ (reference sequence). Trimming cost V 7 bases and J 9 bases, with 27 bases left between them. CDR3 coding DNA: TGTGCCAGCACGGGGGACCGGCCCGCGCCGGGGAGCCGGGAGCTGTTTTTT. Encoded protein: CASTGDRPAPGSRELFF.

This chain links TRBV19 with TRBJ2-3, with 9 bases identical to TRBD1. Germline V gives CDR1 LNHDA, CDR2 SQIVND (reference sequence). V gave up 5 bases and J gave up 6 bases; unmatched junction bases: 9. The CDR3 length is 15 residues. The CDR3 is CASSPGQGFFDTQYF. CDR3 in DNA: TGTGCCAGTAGTCCGGGACAGGGATTTTTCGATACGCAGTATTTT.

The chain couples TRBV6-5 to TRBJ1-4, with D possibly TRBD1 on 5 matching bases. The ends were cut back, 0 bases at V and 11 bases at J, with 13 bases in the middle. CDR3 length equals 14 residues. Germline V gene sequence: CDR1 MNHEY, CDR2 SVGAGI. CDR3 nucleotides: TGTGCCAGCAGTTACTCGATTCGGGGGGATAAACTGTTTTTT. Its protein is CASSYSIRGDKLFF.

CDR3 loop: CASSKVDRNTEAFF. As DNA, the CDR3 is TGTGCCAGCAGCAAAGTGGACAGGAACACTGAAGCTTTCTTT. The rearrangement links TRBV21-1 to TRBJ1-1; TRBD1, as called in the table, went unchecked against the DNA. TRBV21-1 is tagged as a pseudogene. The CDR3 length is 14 residues.

This clone has just a few counts. This chain links TRBV7-2 with TRBJ2-1, with D maybe TRBD2 (5 bases). The CDR3 consists of 16 residues. V lost 0 bases and J 7 bases, leaving 16 bases between the germline ends. Germline CDR1 SGHTA, CDR2 FQGNSA. In DNA, the CDR3 is TGTGCCAGCAGCTTAGCTGGACTGTACACGGGGAATGAGCAGTTCTTC. Its protein is CASSLAGLYTGNEQFF.

This clone was observed a single time. The V and J genes are TRBV6-6 and TRBJ1-5; 10 positions agree with TRBD1. Germline V CDR1 and CDR2: MNHNY, SVGAGI (reference sequence). This CDR3 contains 16 residues. J was trimmed by 0 bases and V by 8 bases; bases with no gene match: 7. CDR3 coding DNA: TGTGCCAGCGCGGGGACAGGGGCTTATAGCAATCAGCCCCAGCATTTT. It translates to CASAGTGAYSNQPQHF.